This T cell receptor (beta chain) was captured in a study of long-term antiretroviral therapy in people with HIV. Study findings and constraints: Clonotypes expanded prior to ART showed repertoire dominance at all sampled time points. Spans of CDR3 length were tighter for HIV repertoires than for controls. Data on ART adherence, viral resistance or therapy changes were unavailable.

Worth noting for this clone: Its antigen is unidentified.

Runs used v3.0 of the immunoSEQ assay and were done at survey level. Data came from immunoSEQ multiplex PCR; TCRdb stores just in-frame clones and leaves some out. The sample carries 15,000 to 20,000 clones, over 65% recorded once. The J segment lost 6 bases and the V segment lost 6 bases, leaving 8 bases of the junction unmatched. The CDR3 runs 14 residues. In germline, CDR1 is SEHNR, CDR2 FQNEAQ (reference sequence). The study used samples holding about 0.9-11 million cryopreserved PBMC before DNA extraction. V usage is TRBV7-9 and J usage is TRBJ1-2; the match to TRBD1 covers 9 bases. The sample was unsorted PBMCs, taken 0.5 years before starting antiretroviral therapy. This TCR derives from a woman in her 50s with HIV. CDR3 residues: CASSSGTGTHGYTF. Written as DNA, the CDR3 is TGTGCCAGCAGTTCCGGGACAGGGACCCATGGCTACACCTTC.